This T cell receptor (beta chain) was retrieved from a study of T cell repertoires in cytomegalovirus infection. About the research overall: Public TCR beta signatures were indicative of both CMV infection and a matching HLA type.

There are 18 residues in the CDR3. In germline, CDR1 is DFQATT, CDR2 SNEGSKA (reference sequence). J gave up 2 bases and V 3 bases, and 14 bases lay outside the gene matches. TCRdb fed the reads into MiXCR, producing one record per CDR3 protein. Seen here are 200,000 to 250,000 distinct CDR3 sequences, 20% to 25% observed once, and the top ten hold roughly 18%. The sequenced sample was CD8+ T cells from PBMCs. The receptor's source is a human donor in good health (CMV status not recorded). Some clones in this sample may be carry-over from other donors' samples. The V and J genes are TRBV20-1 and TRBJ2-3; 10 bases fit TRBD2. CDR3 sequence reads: CSARAGFTSGDYTDTQYF. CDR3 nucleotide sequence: TGCAGTGCTAGGGCGGGGTTTACTAGCGGGGACTACACAGATACGCAGTATTTT.